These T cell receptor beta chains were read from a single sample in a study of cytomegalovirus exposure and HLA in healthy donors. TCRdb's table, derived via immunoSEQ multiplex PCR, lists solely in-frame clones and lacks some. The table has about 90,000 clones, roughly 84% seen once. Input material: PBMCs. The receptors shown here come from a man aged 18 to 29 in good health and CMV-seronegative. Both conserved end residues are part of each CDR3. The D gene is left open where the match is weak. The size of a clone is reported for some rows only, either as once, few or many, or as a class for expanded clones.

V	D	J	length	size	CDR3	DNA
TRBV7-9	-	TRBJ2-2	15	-	CASRLPGAPTGELFF	TGTGCCAGCAGACTCCCAGGGGCGCCCACCGGGGAGCTGTTTTTT
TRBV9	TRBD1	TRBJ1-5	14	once	CASSETGAGQPQHF	TGTGCCAGCAGCGAAACAGGGGCCGGTCAGCCCCAGCATTTT
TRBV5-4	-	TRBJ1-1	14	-	CASSLNRANTEAFF	TGTGCCAGCAGCCTGAACAGGGCGAACACTGAAGCTTTCTTT
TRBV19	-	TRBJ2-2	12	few	CASSTYTGELFF	TGTGCCAGTAGTACCTACACCGGGGAGCTGTTTTTT
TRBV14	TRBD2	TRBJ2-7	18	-	CASSQVWASGRAFPEQYF	TGTGCCAGCAGCCAAGTTTGGGCTAGCGGGAGAGCCTTTCCCGAGCAGTACTTC
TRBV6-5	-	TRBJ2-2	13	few	CASRETGTGELFF	TGTGCCAGCAGAGAGACTGGCACCGGGGAGCTGTTTTTT
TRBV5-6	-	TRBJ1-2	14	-	CASSFADRNYGYTF	TGTGCCAGCAGCTTCGCCGACAGGAACTATGGCTACACCTTC
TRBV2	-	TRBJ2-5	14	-	CASSFAGPLETQYF	TGTGCCAGCAGCTTCGCGGGGCCCCTCGAGACCCAGTACTTC
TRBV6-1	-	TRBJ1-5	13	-	CAGQQGLNQPQHF	TGTGCCGGCCAGCAGGGGTTGAATCAGCCCCAGCATTTT
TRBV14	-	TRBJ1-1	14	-	CASSHRGKNTEAFF	TGTGCCAGCAGCCACAGGGGCAAAAACACTGAAGCTTTCTTT
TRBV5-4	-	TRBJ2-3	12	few	CASSRSTDTQYF	TGTGCCAGCAGCCGGAGCACAGATACGCAGTATTTT
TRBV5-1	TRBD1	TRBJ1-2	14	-	CASSIYRGDYGYTF	TGCGCCAGCAGCATCTACAGGGGGGACTATGGCTACACCTTC
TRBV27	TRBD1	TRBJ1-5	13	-	CASRGQGGPIQHF	TGTGCCAGCAGGGGACAGGGAGGGCCGATCCAGCATTTT
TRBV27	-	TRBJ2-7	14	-	CASRFEAAHYEQYF	TGTGCCAGCAGGTTTGAGGCAGCACACTACGAGCAGTACTTC
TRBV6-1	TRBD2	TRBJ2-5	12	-	CASTTSLQTQYF	TGTGCCAGCACGACTAGCCTCCAGACCCAGTACTTC
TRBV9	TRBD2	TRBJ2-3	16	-	CASSVGSGTSNRAQYF	TGTGCCAGCAGCGTAGGGAGCGGGACTAGCAATCGTGCGCAGTATTTT
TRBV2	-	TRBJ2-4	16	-	CASSDRKSMAKNIQYF	TGTGCCAGCAGTGACAGGAAAAGTATGGCCAAAAACATTCAGTACTTC
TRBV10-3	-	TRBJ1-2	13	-	CAINRHPNYGYTF	TGTGCCATCAACCGACACCCTAACTATGGCTACACCTTC
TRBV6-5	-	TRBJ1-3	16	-	CASSYSPVNSGNTIYF	TGTGCCAGCAGTTACTCCCCAGTGAACTCTGGAAACACCATATATTTT
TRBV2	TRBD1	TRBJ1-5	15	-	CASSGQGGGNQPQHF	TGTGCCAGCAGTGGACAGGGTGGCGGCAATCAGCCCCAGCATTTT
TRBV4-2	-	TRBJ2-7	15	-	CASSQGAGVAYEQYF	TGTGCCAGCAGCCAAGGGGCCGGGGTTGCCTACGAGCAGTACTTC
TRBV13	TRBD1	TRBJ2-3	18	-	CASSTLGNRGLLGDTQYF	TGTGCCAGCAGCACCTTGGGTAACAGGGGGCTCTTGGGGGATACGCAGTATTTT
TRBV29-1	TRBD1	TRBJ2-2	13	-	CSVVTGGTGELFF	TGCAGCGTCGTTACAGGGGGGACCGGGGAGCTGTTTTTT
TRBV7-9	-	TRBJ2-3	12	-	CASSFITDTQYF	TGTGCCAGCAGCTTCATCACAGATACGCAGTATTTT
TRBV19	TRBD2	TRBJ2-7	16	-	CASSISLTSGNYEQYF	TGTGCCAGTAGTATAAGTCTAACTAGCGGGAACTACGAGCAGTACTTC
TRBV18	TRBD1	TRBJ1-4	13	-	CASSRGQEEKLFF	TGTGCCAGCTCACGCGGACAGGAGGAAAAACTGTTTTTT
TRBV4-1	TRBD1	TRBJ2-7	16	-	CASSQGPGTAPYEQYF	TGCGCCAGCAGCCAAGGACCCGGGACAGCTCCCTACGAGCAGTACTTC
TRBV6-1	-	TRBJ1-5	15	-	CASSERWGGNQPQHF	TGTGCCAGCAGTGAACGTTGGGGGGGCAATCAGCCCCAGCATTTT
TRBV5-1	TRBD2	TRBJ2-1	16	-	CASSSGLAGGWDEQFF	TGCGCCAGCAGCTCGGGACTAGCGGGAGGTTGGGATGAGCAGTTCTTC
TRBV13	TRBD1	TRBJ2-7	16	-	CASSPTLGQVSYEQYF	TGTGCCAGCAGCCCAACACTCGGACAGGTTTCCTACGAGCAGTACTTC
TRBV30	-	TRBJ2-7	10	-	CAWGAGTMNF	-
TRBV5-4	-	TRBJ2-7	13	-	CASSTETSYEQYF	TGTGCCAGCAGCACGGAGACCTCCTACGAGCAGTACTTC
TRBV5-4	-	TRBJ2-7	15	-	CASSLGQDASYEQYF	TGTGCCAGCAGTCTCGGACAAGACGCTTCCTACGAGCAGTACTTC
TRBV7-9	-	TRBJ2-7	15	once	CASSSPLGLSYEQYF	TGTGCCAGCAGCTCCCCCCTGGGACTCTCCTACGAGCAGTACTTC
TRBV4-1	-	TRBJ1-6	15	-	CASSARGANNSPLHF	TGCGCCAGCTCGGCCCGGGGGGCGAATAATTCACCCCTCCACTTT
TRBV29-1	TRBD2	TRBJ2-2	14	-	CSDGGEGNTGELFF	TGCAGCGATGGGGGGGAGGGAAACACCGGGGAGCTGTTTTTT
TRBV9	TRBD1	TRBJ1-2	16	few	CASSVASTGWDYGYTF	TGTGCCAGCAGCGTAGCGTCGACAGGGTGGGACTATGGCTACACCTTC
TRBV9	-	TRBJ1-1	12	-	CASSGQNTEAFF	TGTGCCAGCAGCGGACAGAACACTGAAGCTTTCTTT
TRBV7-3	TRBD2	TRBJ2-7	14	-	CASSLSGRSHEQYF	TGTGCCAGCAGCTTAAGCGGGAGAAGCCACGAGCAGTACTTC
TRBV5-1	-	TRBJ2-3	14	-	CASSLGTSTDTQYF	TGCGCCAGCAGCTTGGGAACTAGCACAGATACGCAGTATTTT
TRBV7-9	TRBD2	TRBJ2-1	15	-	CASSPIAGVLGEQFF	TGTGCCAGCAGCCCAATAGCGGGAGTCTTAGGTGAGCAGTTCTTC
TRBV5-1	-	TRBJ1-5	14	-	CASSLEPRNQPQHF	TGCGCCAGCAGCTTGGAGCCGCGTAATCAGCCCCAGCATTTT
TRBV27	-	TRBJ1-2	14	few	CASSSIPNRHGYTF	TGTGCCAGCAGTTCGATACCCAACAGGCACGGCTACACCTTC
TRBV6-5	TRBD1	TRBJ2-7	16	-	CASSYSGGADRYEQYF	TGTGCCAGCAGTTACTCAGGTGGGGCGGACAGGTACGAGCAGTACTTC
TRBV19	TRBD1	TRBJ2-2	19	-	CASSIGYGTGVANTGELFF	TGTGCCAGTAGTATAGGGTATGGGACAGGGGTCGCGAACACCGGGGAGCTGTTTTTT
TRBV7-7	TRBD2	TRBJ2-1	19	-	CASSLGLAVGLAGINEQFF	TGTGCTAGCAGCCTTGGGTTGGCGGTGGGACTAGCGGGGATCAATGAGCAGTTCTTC
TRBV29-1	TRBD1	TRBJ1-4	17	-	CSVEVADRGFTNEKLFF	TGCAGCGTTGAAGTTGCGGACAGGGGGTTCACTAATGAAAAACTGTTTTTT
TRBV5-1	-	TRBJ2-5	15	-	CASSSSGTSQETQYF	TGCGCCAGCAGCTCCTCCGGGACTTCCCAAGAGACCCAGTACTTC
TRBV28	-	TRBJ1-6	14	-	CASISGAYNSPLHF	TGTGCCAGCATCTCAGGGGCCTATAATTCACCCCTCCACTTT
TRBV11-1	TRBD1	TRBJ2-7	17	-	CASSLAAQGVTSYEQYF	TGTGCCAGCAGCTTAGCGGCACAGGGGGTGACATCCTACGAGCAGTACTTC
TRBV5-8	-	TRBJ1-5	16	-	CASSSGQGISNQPQHF	TGTGCCAGCAGCTCGGGCCAGGGAATTAGCAATCAGCCCCAGCATTTT
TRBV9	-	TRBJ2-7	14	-	CASSVGLADYEQYF	TGTGCCAGCAGCGTAGGATTAGCGGACTACGAGCAGTACTTC
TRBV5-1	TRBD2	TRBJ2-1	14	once	CANRRRELGGEQFF	TGCGCCAACAGGCGGCGGGAGCTCGGGGGTGAGCAGTTCTTC
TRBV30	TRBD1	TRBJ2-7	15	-	CAWSGTGGFGYEQYF	TGTGCCTGGAGCGGGACAGGGGGTTTCGGGTACGAGCAGTACTTC
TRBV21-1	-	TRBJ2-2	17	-	CASSVQGYRVVPGELFF	TGTGCCAGCAGCGTACAGGGGTATCGGGTTGTTCCCGGGGAGCTGTTTTTT
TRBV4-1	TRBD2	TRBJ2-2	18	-	CASSLRASGRPRKGELFF	TGCGCCAGCAGCCTCCGGGCTAGCGGCCGACCTCGAAAGGGGGAGCTGTTTTTT
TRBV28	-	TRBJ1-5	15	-	CASSAMTTSNQPQHF	TGTGCCAGCAGTGCCATGACAACTAGCAATCAGCCCCAGCATTTT
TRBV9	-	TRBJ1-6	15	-	CASSARSSYNSPLHF	TGTGCCAGCAGCGCTCGGAGCTCCTATAATTCACCCCTCCACTTT
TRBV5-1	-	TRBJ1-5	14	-	CASSLDSYNQPQHF	TGCGCCAGCAGCTTGGACAGCTACAATCAGCCCCAGCATTTT